These 17 T cell receptor beta chains came from one sample sequenced in a study of radiotherapy plus CTLA-4 blockade in lung cancer. The method was immunoSEQ multiplex PCR; TCRdb's version includes in-frame clones alone and lacks a portion of them. Among some 78,000 clones listed, around 86% were seen once. The specimen was peripheral blood, collected from a patient treated with radiotherapy plus ipilimumab. Receptor source: a human donor with non-small cell lung cancer who had a partial response to radiotherapy plus ipilimumab.

J is TRBJ2-5 and V is TRBV19, with 10 bases aligning to TRBD2. The CDR3 has 11 amino acids. The germline CDR1 and CDR2 sequences are LNHDA and SQIVND (reference sequence). The CDR3 region has the DNA TGTGGGACTAGCGGCCAAGAGACCCAGTACTTC. This encodes CGTSGQETQYF.

The count of this clone is one. This chain joins TRBV30 and TRBJ1-2; D might be TRBD1 (5 bases). V lost 8 bases to trimming and J lost 4 bases, with 17 bases between them. Germline-derived CDR1 and CDR2 are GTSNPN and SVGIG (reference sequence). The CDR3 runs to 13 residues. The CDR3 DNA is TGTGCCCGCACGATCTCAGGGATCTATGGCTACACCTTC. Protein: CARTISGIYGYTF.

The chain combines TRBV7-9 with TRBJ2-1; TRBD1 might be the D (7 bases). Between the trimmed V and J ends, which lost 5 bases and 6 bases, there was a span of 17 bases. The CDR3 is 15 amino acids. Per the germline V gene, CDR1 is SEHNR and CDR2 is FQNEAQ (reference sequence). CDR3 loop: CASSPPGQGGNEQFF. CDR3 nucleotides: TGTGCCAGCAGCCCCCCGGGGCAGGGGGGCAATGAGCAGTTCTTC.

The chain has TRBV10-3 and TRBJ2-1, with 7 positions matching TRBD1. V dropped 3 bases and J dropped 3; count of bases not matched to a gene: 8. The germline gives CDR1 ENHRY, CDR2 SYGVKD. This CDR3 spans 16 amino acids. Written as DNA, the CDR3 is TGTGCCATCAGTGATCTTAGGGGACAGAACTACAATGAGCAGTTCTTC. Its protein is CAISDLRGQNYNEQFF.

CDR3 DNA: TGCGCCAGCAGTGAACAGGGGGCGAGCACAGATACGCAGTATTTT. The encoded protein is CASSEQGASTDTQYF. V usage is TRBV10-2 and J usage is TRBJ2-3, with 9 bases lining up with TRBD1. The germline V gene has CDR1 WSHSY and CDR2 SAAADI. After removal of 3 bases from V and 0 bases from J, the junction contained 1 base not matched to a gene. The length of the CDR3 is 15 residues.

This sequence joins TRBV28 and TRBJ2-3; D perhaps matches TRBD2 (6 bases). Germline V CDR1 and CDR2: MDHEN, SYDVKM. This CDR3 has 16 amino acids. Trimming pared 3 bases from V and 0 bases from J, leaving 13 bases between. The CDR3 DNA reads as TGTGCCAGCAGTTTGGGGACTTCGAAGAGCACAGATACGCAGTATTTT. Translation: CASSLGTSKSTDTQYF.

V gene TRBV19 combines with J gene TRBJ1-1; D is possibly TRBD1 (5 bases). The V gene's germline CDR1 is LNHDA and CDR2 SQIVND (reference sequence). The CDR3 spans 13 residues. V lost 1 base and J 7 bases, leaving 10 bases between the germline ends. CDR3 sequence (DNA): TGTGCCAGTAGTATAGGCGCGACAGATGAAGCTTTCTTT. Its protein product is CASSIGATDEAFF.

The V gene is TRBV30, the J gene TRBJ1-3; no clear D. There are 14 residues in the CDR3. Trimming took off 4 bases at V and 0 bases at J, with 10 bases between the two ends. Germline V gives CDR1 GTSNPN, CDR2 SVGIG (reference sequence). The CDR3 nucleotides read TGTGCCTGGAAGTACGCGAACTCTGGAAACACCATATATTTT. Translating it yields CAWKYANSGNTIYF. Together with reference TRBV30 and TRBJ1-3, the CDR3 gives the full variable domain: SQTIHQWPATLVQPVGSPLSLECTVEGTSNPNLYWYRQAAGRGLQLLFYSVGIGQISSEVPQNLSASRPQDRQFILSSKKLLLSDSGFYLCAWKYANSGNTIYFGEGSWLTVV.

V and J are TRBV7-3 and TRBJ2-1, with a tentative D call TRBD2 (5 bases). The V gene's germline CDR1 is SGHTA and CDR2 FQGTGA. V was trimmed by 5 bases and J by 3 bases, leaving 14 bases between them. CDR3 length equals 15 residues. The CDR3, as DNA: TGTGCCAGCAGCCTTCGCCTAGCAGGCTACAATGAGCAGTTCTTC. Translation: CASSLRLAGYNEQFF. Using reference TRBV7-3 and TRBJ2-1 for the parts outside the CDR3, the full variable domain is GAGVSQTPSNKVTEKGKYVELRCDPISGHTALYWYRQSLGQGPEFLIYFQGTGAADDSGLPNDRFFAVRPEGSVSTLKIQRTERGDSAVYLCASSLRLAGYNEQFFGPGTRLTVL.

This chain connects TRBV19 to TRBJ2-3; TRBD2 matches at 7 bases. CDR3 length: 14 amino acids. J was trimmed by 5 bases and V by 6 bases; bases with no gene match: 8. Germline-derived CDR1 and CDR2 are LNHDA and SQIVND (reference sequence). CDR3 residues: CASRPAGVGDTQYF. CDR3 DNA: TGTGCCAGTAGGCCTGCGGGAGTAGGAGATACGCAGTATTTT.

This chain joins TRBV6-1 and TRBJ1-4; TRBD1 matches at 9 bases. The V gene end was trimmed by 6 bases and the J gene end by 11 bases; junction bases not matched to a gene: 7. CDR1 and CDR2 (germline): MNHNS, SASEGT. The CDR3 contains 13 residues. The CDR3 here is CASRTGGGGKLFF. The CDR3 nucleotides read TGTGCCAGCAGAACAGGGGGCGGGGGGAAACTGTTTTTT.

In its sample, this clone was seen once. This sequence joins TRBV14 and TRBJ2-7; 7 bases agree with TRBD1. Trimming removed 2 bases from V and 2 bases from J; junction bases left unmatched: 3. Germline V CDR1 and CDR2: SGHDN, FVKESK. The CDR3 is 14 residues long. The CDR3 DNA follows: TGTGCCAGCAGCCAACAGACAGGGCCCTACGAGCAGTACTTC. Protein product: CASSQQTGPYEQYF. Together with reference TRBV14 and TRBJ2-7, the CDR3 gives the full variable domain: EAGVTQFPSHSVIEKGQTVTLRCDPISGHDNLYWYRRVMGKEIKFLLHFVKESKQDESGMPNNRFLAERTGGTYSTLKVQPAELEDSGVYFCASSQQTGPYEQYFGPGTRLTVT.

The chain is built from TRBV7-9 and TRBJ2-1; D is unresolved. CDR3 length: 12 residues. Per the germline V gene, CDR1 is SEHNR and CDR2 is FQNEAQ (reference sequence). V gave up 5 bases and J gave up 9 bases, with 11 bases separating them. DNA of the CDR3: TGTGCCAGCAGCGTAATAGTTCTTGAGCAGTTCTTC. This gives the protein CASSVIVLEQFF. Filled out from reference TRBV7-9 and TRBJ2-1, the complete variable domain reads DTGVSQNPRHKITKRGQNVTFRCDPISEHNRLYWYRQTLGQGPEFLTYFQNEAQLEKSRLLSDRFSAERPKGSFSTLEIQRTEQGDSAMYLCASSVIVLEQFFGPGTRLTVL.

Only one count was recorded for this clone. J is TRBJ2-3 and V is TRBV6-4, with 8 positions matching TRBD2. Per germline, CDR1 MRHNA and CDR2 SNTAGT. J was trimmed by 7 bases and V by 4 bases; bases with no gene match: 7. The CDR3 is made up of 14 amino acids. CDR3: CASSAAGGGYTQYF. The CDR3 nucleotides are TGTGCCAGCAGTGCGGCGGGAGGCGGTTATACGCAGTATTTT.

The CDR3 nucleotides read TGCAGCGTTGAACGTTCGAGGAACACTGAAGCTTTCTTT. Protein: CSVERSRNTEAFF. V usage is TRBV29-1 and J usage is TRBJ1-1; the D is unclear. The germline CDR1 and CDR2 sequences are SQVTM and ANQGSEA. V was pared by 2 bases and J by 1 base, with 8 bases between. The CDR3 length is 13 residues.

V gene TRBV28 combines with J gene TRBJ1-1, with a possible D match to TRBD1 (5 bases). The germline V gene has CDR1 MDHEN and CDR2 SYDVKM. Trimming removed 8 bases at V and 0 bases at J, with 13 bases between. The CDR3 is 14 amino acids. The CDR3 here is CASGRGYLNTEAFF. CDR3 coding DNA: TGTGCCAGCGGTAGGGGATACTTGAACACTGAAGCTTTCTTT.

The chain links TRBV7-6 to TRBJ2-1; 12 bases line up with TRBD2. Germline V gene lookup returns CDR1 SGHVS and CDR2 FNYEAQ. V lost 4 bases to trimming and J lost 8 bases; unmatched junction nucleotides: 6. This CDR3 region has 15 residues. The CDR3 DNA reads as TGTGCCAGCAGCTCCCTAGCGGGAGGGAGCGATGAGCAGTTCTTC. Protein: CASSSLAGGSDEQFF.